This is a list of T cell receptor beta chains from one sample in a study of blood T cell dynamics during melanoma immunotherapy. Method: immunoSEQ multiplex PCR; TCRdb's copy keeps in-frame clones and lacks some. Of 6,000 or so clones listed, about nine tenths were seen once; the top ten hold around 2%. The sequenced sample was blood, obtained from a patient treated with checkpoint blockade. These receptors were collected from a human donor with melanoma. CDR3s include the opening cysteine and the closing phenylalanine or tryptophan. The D gene is left open where the match is weak. Rows give clone size only sometimes, using once, few, many, or a class for an expanded clone.

clone size	J gene	CDR3 length	V gene	D gene	CDR3 protein	CDR3 DNA
once	TRBJ1-6	19	TRBV2	-	CASRPARQKAAGMNSPLHF	TGTGCCAGCCGCCCCGCTCGTCAAAAGGCGGCAGGGATGAATTCACCCCTCCACTTT
-	TRBJ2-7	18	TRBV5-1	TRBD2	CASSLPRREGSVRDEQYF	TGCGCCAGCAGCTTGCCCCGCAGGGAGGGTTCTGTTCGGGACGAGCAGTACTTC
-	TRBJ1-2	13	TRBV25-1	-	CASSEPGRDGYTF	TGTGCCAGCAGTGAACCGGGGAGAGATGGCTACACCTTC
-	TRBJ1-1	14	TRBV5-1	TRBD1	CASSSTGANTEAFF	TGCGCCAGCAGCTCGACAGGGGCCAACACTGAAGCTTTCTTT
-	TRBJ2-5	13	TRBV6-5	TRBD1	CASRLTGSETQYF	TGTGCCAGCAGGCTGACAGGGTCGGAGACCCAGTACTTC
-	TRBJ2-5	14	TRBV7-2	-	CASSPRVVKETQYF	TGTGCCAGCAGCCCCAGAGTGGTGAAGGAGACCCAGTACTTC
-	TRBJ2-7	14	TRBV4-1	-	CASSLFQGSYEQYF	TGCGCCAGCAGCCTCTTTCAGGGCTCCTACGAGCAGTACTTC
-	TRBJ1-2	14	TRBV6-5	TRBD1	CASRSNRGNYGYTF	TGTGCCAGCAGATCAAACAGGGGAAACTATGGCTACACCTTC
-	TRBJ1-2	15	TRBV23-1	-	CASSVEAGFNYGYTF	TGCGCCAGCAGTGTCGAGGCAGGGTTTAACTATGGCTACACCTTC
-	TRBJ2-1	13	TRBV27	-	CASTARAYNEQFF	TGTGCCAGCACCGCTCGGGCCTACAATGAGCAGTTCTTC
-	TRBJ1-4	15	TRBV5-4	-	CASSPADGVKEKLFF	TGTGCCAGCAGCCCGGCGGACGGCGTGAAGGAAAAACTGTTTTTT
-	TRBJ1-6	12	TRBV27	-	CASSFYNSPLHF	TGTGCCAGCAGTTTTTATAATTCACCCCTCCACTTT
-	TRBJ2-3	16	TRBV25-1	TRBD2	CASSEYGGGATDTQYF	TGTGCCAGCAGTGAATATGGCGGGGGGGCCACAGATACGCAGTATTTT
-	TRBJ2-3	16	TRBV5-1	-	CASSLAVSTSTDTQYF	TGCGCCAGCAGCTTGGCGGTCAGTACCAGCACAGATACGCAGTATTTT
-	TRBJ1-1	16	TRBV7-2	-	CASRLVFSRGNTEAFF	TGTGCCAGCAGGCTAGTGTTCTCCCGGGGGAACACTGAAGCTTTCTTT
-	TRBJ2-4	16	TRBV7-9	-	CASSLGAGVAKNIQYF	TGTGCCAGCAGCTTAGGGGCCGGAGTAGCCAAAAACATTCAGTACTTC
-	TRBJ2-2	13	TRBV11-3	-	CASSLVSSGELFF	TGTGCCAGCAGCTTAGTTAGCTCTGGGGAGCTGTTTTTT
few	TRBJ1-5	15	TRBV7-2	-	CASSLSGQDNQPQHF	TGTGCCAGCAGCTTATCGGGGCAGGACAATCAGCCCCAGCATTTT
-	TRBJ1-3	15	TRBV9	TRBD1	CASSAEGARGNTIYF	TGTGCCAGCAGCGCTGAGGGGGCGAGGGGAAACACCATATATTTT
-	TRBJ1-6	15	TRBV27	-	CASSYNRVDNSPLHF	TGTGCCAGCAGTTATAACAGGGTAGACAATTCACCCCTCCACTTT
-	TRBJ1-2	12	TRBV6-5	-	CASSPSGVGYTF	TGTGCCAGCAGTCCCTCCGGAGTCGGCTACACCTTC
-	TRBJ1-1	13	TRBV5-5	-	CASSFAQNTEAFF	TGTGCCAGCAGCTTCGCTCAGAACACTGAAGCTTTCTTT
few	TRBJ1-1	14	TRBV7-6	-	CASSSSGLNTEAFF	TGTGCCAGCAGCTCCTCAGGGTTGAACACTGAAGCTTTCTTT
once	TRBJ1-4	14	TRBV19	-	CASSPAGATEKLFF	TGTGCCAGTAGTCCCGCAGGGGCTACTGAAAAACTGTTTTTT
-	TRBJ1-1	16	TRBV4-2	-	CASSQDVYGGNTEAFF	TGTGCCAGCAGCCAAGACGTGTACGGGGGGAACACTGAAGCTTTCTTT
-	TRBJ1-1	15	TRBV7-2	-	CASSFGGGAGTEAFF	TGTGCCAGCAGCTTTGGTGGGGGCGCGGGCACTGAAGCTTTCTTT
-	TRBJ2-5	15	TRBV30	TRBD1	CAWSELGTGSETQYF	TGTGCCTGGAGTGAGCTCGGGACAGGGTCAGAGACCCAGTACTTC
few	TRBJ2-4	16	TRBV11-2	TRBD1	CASSFRTGAPGDIQYF	TGTGCCAGCAGCTTTCGGACAGGGGCACCGGGAGACATTCAGTACTTC